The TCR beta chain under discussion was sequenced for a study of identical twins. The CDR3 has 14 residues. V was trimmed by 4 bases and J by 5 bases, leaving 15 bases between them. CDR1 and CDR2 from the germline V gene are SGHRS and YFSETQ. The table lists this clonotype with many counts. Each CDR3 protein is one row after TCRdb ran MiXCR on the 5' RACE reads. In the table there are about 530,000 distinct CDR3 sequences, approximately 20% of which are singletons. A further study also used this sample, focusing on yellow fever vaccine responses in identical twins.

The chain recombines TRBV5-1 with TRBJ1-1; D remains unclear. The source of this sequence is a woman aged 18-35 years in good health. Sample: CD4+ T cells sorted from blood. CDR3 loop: CASSQTPAGTEAFF. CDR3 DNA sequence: TGCGCCAGCAGCCAGACACCCGCGGGGACTGAAGCTTTCTTT.